This T cell receptor beta chain was sequenced in a study of T cells in Graves' hyperthyroidism and ophthalmopathy. This clonotype has at least ten counts. RNA transcripts were the template for amplifying TCR beta CDR3 regions. With the HTBI primer set, the TCR CDR3 went through a first round of RT-PCR. TCRdb analysed the multiplex PCR reads with MiXCR anew, one entry per CDR3 protein. The sample includes 350,000 to 400,000 distinct CDR3 sequences, about 19% of them seen just once. Germline-derived CDR1 and CDR2 are DFQATT and SNEGSKA (reference sequence). This CDR3 comprises 13 residues. The V end was cut by 1 base, the J end by 3 bases, with 9 bases between.

The gene calls are TRBV20-1 and TRBJ1-1; a weak D match, TRBD1 (6 bases). Input material: blood. The sequence was collected from a woman in her late teens or twenties with Graves' hyperthyroidism. CDR3 residues: CSARAHRDTEAFF. The CDR3 DNA is TGCAGTGCTAGAGCCCACAGGGACACTGAAGCTTTCTTT.